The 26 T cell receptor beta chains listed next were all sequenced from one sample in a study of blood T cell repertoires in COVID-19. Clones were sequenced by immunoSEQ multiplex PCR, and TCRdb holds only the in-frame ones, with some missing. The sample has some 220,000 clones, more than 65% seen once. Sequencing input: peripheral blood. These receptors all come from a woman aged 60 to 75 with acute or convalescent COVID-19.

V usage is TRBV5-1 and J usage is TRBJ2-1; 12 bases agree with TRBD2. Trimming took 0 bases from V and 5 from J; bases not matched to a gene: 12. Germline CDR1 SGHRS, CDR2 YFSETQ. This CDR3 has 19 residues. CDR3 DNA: TGCGCCAGCAGCTTGGTGACTAGCGGGGGAATAAGACCCAACAATGAGCAGTTCTTC. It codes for CASSLVTSGGIRPNNEQFF.

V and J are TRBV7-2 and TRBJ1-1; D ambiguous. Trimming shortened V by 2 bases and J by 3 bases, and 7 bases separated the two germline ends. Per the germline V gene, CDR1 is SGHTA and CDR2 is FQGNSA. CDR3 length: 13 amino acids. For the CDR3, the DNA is TGTGCCAGCAGCTTACCTGTGTACACTGAAGCTTTCTTT. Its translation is CASSLPVYTEAFF.

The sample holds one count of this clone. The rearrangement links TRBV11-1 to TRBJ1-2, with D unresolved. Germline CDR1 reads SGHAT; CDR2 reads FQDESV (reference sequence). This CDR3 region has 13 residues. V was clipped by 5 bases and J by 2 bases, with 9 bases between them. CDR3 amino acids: CASSPDINYGYTF. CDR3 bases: TGTGCCAGCAGCCCCGACATAAACTATGGCTACACCTTC. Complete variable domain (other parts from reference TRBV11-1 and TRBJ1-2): EAEVAQSPRYKITEKSQAVAFWCDPISGHATLYWYRQILGQGPELLVQFQDESVVDDSQLPKDRFSAERLKGVDSTLKIQPAELGDSAMYLCASSPDINYGYTFGSGTRLTVV.

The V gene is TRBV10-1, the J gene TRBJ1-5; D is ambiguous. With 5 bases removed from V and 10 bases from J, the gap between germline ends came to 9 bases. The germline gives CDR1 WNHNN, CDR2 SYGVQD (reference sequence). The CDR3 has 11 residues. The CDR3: CASSNGSPQHF. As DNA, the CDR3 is TGCGCCAGCAGTAACGGTTCTCCCCAGCATTTT.

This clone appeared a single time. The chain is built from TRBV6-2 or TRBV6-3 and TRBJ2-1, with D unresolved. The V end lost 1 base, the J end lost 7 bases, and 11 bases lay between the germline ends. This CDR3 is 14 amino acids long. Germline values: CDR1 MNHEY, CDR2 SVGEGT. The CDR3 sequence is CASSYFRFGNEQFF. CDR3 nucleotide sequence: TGTGCCAGCAGTTACTTTAGGTTCGGGAATGAGCAGTTCTTC.

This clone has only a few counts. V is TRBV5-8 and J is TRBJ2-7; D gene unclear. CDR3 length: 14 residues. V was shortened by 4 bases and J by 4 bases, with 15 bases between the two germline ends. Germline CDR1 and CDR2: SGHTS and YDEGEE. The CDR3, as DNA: TGTGCCAGCAGCAATGACGTCAGCGTTTACGAGCAGTACTTC. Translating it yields CASSNDVSVYEQYF.

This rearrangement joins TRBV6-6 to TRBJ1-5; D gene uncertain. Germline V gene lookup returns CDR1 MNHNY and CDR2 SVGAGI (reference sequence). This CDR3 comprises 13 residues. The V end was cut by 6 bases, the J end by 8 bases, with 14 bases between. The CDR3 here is CASRAFNAEPQHF. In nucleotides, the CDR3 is TGTGCCAGCAGGGCTTTCAATGCGGAGCCCCAGCATTTT.

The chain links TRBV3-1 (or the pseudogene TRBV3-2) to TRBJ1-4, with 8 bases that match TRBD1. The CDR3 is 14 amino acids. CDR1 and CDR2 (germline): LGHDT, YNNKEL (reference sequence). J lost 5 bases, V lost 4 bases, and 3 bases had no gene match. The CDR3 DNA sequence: TGTGCCAGCAGCCGACAGGGGCAGAATGAAAAACTGTTTTTT. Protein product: CASSRQGQNEKLFF.

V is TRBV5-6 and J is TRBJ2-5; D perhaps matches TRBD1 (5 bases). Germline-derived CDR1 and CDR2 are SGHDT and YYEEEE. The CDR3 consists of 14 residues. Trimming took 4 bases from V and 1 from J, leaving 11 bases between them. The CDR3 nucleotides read TGTGCCAGCAGCCCACAAGGGGCCCAAGAGACCCAGTACTTC. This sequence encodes CASSPQGAQETQYF.

The CDR3: CATRGPAGAEAFF. For the CDR3, the DNA is TGTGCCACCAGGGGCCCCGCCGGGGCTGAAGCTTTCTTT. This chain joins TRBV19 and TRBJ1-1, with TRBD1 as a possible D gene (6 bases). The V end was cut by 10 bases, the J end by 6 bases, with 18 bases between. This CDR3 has 13 residues. From germline, CDR1 is LNHDA and CDR2 SQIVND (reference sequence).

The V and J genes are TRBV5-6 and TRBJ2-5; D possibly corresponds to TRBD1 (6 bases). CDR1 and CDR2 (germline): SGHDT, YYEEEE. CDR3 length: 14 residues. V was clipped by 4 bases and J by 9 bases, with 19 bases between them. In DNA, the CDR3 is TGTGCCAGCAGCAGGAGTCCGGGACAATGGGCCCAGTACTTC. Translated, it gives CASSRSPGQWAQYF.

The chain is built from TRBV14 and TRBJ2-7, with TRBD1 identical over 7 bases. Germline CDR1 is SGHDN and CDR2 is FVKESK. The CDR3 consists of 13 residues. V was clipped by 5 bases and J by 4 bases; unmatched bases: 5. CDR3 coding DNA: TGTGCCAGCAGCTTGAACAGGGGTTACGAGCAGTACTTC. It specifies CASSLNRGYEQYF. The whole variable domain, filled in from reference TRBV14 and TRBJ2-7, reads EAGVTQFPSHSVIEKGQTVTLRCDPISGHDNLYWYRRVMGKEIKFLLHFVKESKQDESGMPNNRFLAERTGGTYSTLKVQPAELEDSGVYFCASSLNRGYEQYFGPGTRLTVT.

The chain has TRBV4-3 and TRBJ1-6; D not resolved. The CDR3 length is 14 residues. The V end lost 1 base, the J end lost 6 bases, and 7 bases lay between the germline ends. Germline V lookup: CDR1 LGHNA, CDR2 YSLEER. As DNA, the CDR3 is TGCGCCAGCAGCCAAGTCGCCAGTAATTCACCCCTCCACTTT. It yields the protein CASSQVASNSPLHF.

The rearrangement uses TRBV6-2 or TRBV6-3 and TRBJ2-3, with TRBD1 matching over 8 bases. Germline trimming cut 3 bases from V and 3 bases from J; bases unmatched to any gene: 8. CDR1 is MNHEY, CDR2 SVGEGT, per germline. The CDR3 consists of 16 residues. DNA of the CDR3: TGTGCCAGCAGTTATCCGACAGGGGCTGAGACAGATACGCAGTATTTT. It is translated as CASSYPTGAETDTQYF.

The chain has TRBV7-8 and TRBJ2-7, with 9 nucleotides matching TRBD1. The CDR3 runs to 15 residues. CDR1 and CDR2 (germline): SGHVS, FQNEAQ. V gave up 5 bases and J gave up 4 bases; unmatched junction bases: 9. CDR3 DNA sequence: TGTGCCAGCAGCCTCGCCGGGACAGGGAATTACGAGCAGTACTTC. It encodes CASSLAGTGNYEQYF.

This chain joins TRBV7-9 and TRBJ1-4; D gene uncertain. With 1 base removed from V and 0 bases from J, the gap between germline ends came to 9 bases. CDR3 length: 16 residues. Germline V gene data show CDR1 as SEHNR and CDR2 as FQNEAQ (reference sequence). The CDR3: CASSLGEFTTNEKLFF. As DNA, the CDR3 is TGTGCCAGCAGCTTAGGAGAATTCACAACTAATGAAAAACTGTTTTTT.

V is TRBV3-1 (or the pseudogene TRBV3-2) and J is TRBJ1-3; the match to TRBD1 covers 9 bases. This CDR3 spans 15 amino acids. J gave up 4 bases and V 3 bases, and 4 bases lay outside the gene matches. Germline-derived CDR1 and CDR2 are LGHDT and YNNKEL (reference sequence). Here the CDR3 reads CASSHRTGVGNTIYF. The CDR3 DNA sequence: TGTGCCAGCAGCCACCGGACAGGGGTGGGAAACACCATATATTTT.

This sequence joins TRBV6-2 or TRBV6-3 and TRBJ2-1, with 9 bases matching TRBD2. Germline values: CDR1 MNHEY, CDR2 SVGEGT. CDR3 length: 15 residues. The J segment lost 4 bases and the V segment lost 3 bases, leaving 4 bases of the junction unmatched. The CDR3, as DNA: TGTGCCAGCAGTTATGGGCGGGGGGGATACAATGAGCAGTTCTTC. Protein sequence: CASSYGRGGYNEQFF.

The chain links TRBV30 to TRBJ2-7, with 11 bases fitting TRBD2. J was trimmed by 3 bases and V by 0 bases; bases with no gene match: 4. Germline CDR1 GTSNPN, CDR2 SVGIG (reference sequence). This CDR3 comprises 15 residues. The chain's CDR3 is CAWSVGTSGYYEQYF. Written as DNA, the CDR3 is TGTGCCTGGAGTGTAGGGACTAGCGGTTACTACGAGCAGTACTTC.

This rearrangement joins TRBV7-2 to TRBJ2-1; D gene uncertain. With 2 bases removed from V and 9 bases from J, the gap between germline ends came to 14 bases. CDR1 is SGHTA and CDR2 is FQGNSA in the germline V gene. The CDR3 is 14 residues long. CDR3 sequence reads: CASSLSFVRSEQFF. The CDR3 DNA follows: TGTGCCAGCAGCTTATCCTTCGTACGGTCTGAGCAGTTCTTC.

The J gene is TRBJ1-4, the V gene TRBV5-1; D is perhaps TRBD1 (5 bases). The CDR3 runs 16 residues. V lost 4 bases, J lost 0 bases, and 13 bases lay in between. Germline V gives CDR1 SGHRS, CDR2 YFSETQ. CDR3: CASSPGDAATNEKLFF. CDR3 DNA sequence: TGCGCCAGCAGCCCGGGGGACGCTGCAACTAATGAAAAACTGTTTTTT.

In DNA form, the CDR3 reads TGCGCCAGCAGCCAAGAGCTAGTCCGGGGTATTAATGAAAAACTGTTTTTT. Translation: CASSQELVRGINEKLFF. The chain recombines TRBV4-1 with TRBJ1-4, with D unresolved. Germline V gene data show CDR1 as MGHRA and CDR2 as YSYEKL. This CDR3 has 17 amino acids. V dropped 0 bases and J dropped 4 bases, with 15 bases sitting between them.

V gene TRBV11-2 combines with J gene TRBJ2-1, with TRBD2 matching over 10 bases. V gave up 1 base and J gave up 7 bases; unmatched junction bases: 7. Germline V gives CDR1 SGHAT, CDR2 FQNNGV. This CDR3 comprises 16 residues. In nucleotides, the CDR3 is TGTGCCAGCAGCTTAGTGGGGCTAGCGGGGGTAAATGAGCAGTTCTTC. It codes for CASSLVGLAGVNEQFF. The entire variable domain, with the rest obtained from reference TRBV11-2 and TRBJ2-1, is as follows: EAGVAQSPRYKIIEKRQSVAFWCNPISGHATLYWYQQILGQGPKLLIQFQNNGVVDDSQLPKDRFSAERLKGVDSTLKIQPAKLEDSAVYLCASSLVGLAGVNEQFFGPGTRLTVL.

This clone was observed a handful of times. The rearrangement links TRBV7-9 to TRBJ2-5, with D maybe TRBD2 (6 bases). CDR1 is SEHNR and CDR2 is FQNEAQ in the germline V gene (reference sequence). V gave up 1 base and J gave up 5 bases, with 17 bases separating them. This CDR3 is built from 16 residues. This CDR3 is CASSLVGGARGETQYF. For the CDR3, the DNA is TGTGCCAGCAGCTTAGTAGGAGGGGCCCGAGGGGAGACCCAGTACTTC.

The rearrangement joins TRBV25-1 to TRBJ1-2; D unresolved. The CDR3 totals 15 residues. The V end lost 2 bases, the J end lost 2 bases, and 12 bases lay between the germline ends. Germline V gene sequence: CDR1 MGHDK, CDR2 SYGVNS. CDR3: CASSERAHPNYGYTF. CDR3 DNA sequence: TGTGCCAGCAGTGAACGAGCCCACCCAAACTATGGCTACACCTTC.

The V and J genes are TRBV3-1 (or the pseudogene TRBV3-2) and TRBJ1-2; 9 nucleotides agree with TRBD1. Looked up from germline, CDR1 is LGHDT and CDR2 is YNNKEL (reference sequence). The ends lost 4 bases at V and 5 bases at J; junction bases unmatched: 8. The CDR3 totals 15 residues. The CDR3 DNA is TGTGCCAGCAGCCTTGGATGGGACAGGGCTTATGGCTACACCTTC. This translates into CASSLGWDRAYGYTF.